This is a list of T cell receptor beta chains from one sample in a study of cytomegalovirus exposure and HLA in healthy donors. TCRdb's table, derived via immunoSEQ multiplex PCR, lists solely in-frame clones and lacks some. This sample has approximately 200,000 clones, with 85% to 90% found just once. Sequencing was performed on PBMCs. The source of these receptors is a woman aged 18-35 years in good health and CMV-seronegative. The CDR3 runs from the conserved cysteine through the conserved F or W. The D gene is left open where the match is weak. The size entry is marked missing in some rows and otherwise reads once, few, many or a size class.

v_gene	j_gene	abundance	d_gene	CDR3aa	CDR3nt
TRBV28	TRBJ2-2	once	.	CATSWGPGELFF	TGTGCCACCAGTTGGGGGCCCGGGGAGCTGTTTTTT
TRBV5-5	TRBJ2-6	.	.	CASSASLFSGANVLTF	TGTGCCAGCAGCGCCAGTCTTTTCTCTGGGGCCAACGTCCTGACTTTC
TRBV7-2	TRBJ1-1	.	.	CASSFAGMNTEAFF	TGTGCCAGCAGCTTTGCCGGGATGAACACTGAAGCTTTCTTT
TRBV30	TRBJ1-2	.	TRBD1	CAWSGTGGHYGYTF	TGTGCCTGGAGTGGGACAGGGGGGCACTATGGCTACACCTTC
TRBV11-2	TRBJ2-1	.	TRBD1	CASSSLTGGAVNEQFF	TGTGCCAGCAGCTCACTCACAGGGGGCGCGGTCAATGAGCAGTTCTTC
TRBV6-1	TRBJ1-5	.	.	CASRLEQNQPQHF	TGTGCCAGCAGGCTTGAACAAAATCAGCCCCAGCATTTT
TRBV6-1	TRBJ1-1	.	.	CASSESWGLTEAFF	TGTGCCAGCAGTGAATCGTGGGGACTCACTGAAGCTTTCTTT
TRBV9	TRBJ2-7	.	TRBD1	CASSDGPGQGALWPYEQYF	TGTGCCAGCAGCGATGGACCGGGACAGGGGGCTCTTTGGCCCTACGAGCAGTACTTC
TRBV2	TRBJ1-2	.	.	CASRPAGPSLGYTF	TGTGCCAGCAGACCCGCAGGGCCCTCCCTTGGCTACACCTTC
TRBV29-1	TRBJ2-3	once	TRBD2	CSVDDYLAGEQGDTQYF	TGCAGCGTTGACGATTACCTAGCGGGAGAACAAGGAGATACGCAGTATTTT
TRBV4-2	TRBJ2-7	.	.	CASSQDLERGTYEQYF	TGTGCCAGCAGCCAAGATTTGGAGAGGGGGACCTACGAGCAGTACTTC
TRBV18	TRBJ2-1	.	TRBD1	CASSPLSGTGYNEQFF	TGTGCCAGCTCACCACTTAGTGGGACAGGGTACAATGAGCAGTTCTTC
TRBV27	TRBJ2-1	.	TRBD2	CASSLFLIAGEEYNEQFF	TGTGCCAGCAGTTTATTCCTCATAGCGGGAGAGGAGTACAATGAGCAGTTCTTC
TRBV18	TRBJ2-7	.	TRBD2	CATNRTSGSYEQYF	TGTGCCACCAATAGGACTAGCGGCTCCTACGAGCAGTACTTC
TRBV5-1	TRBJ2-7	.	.	CASSFSGDPIYEQYF	TGCGCCAGCAGCTTTTCAGGGGATCCTATCTACGAGCAGTACTTC
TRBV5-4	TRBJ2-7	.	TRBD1	CASSFGTGDYEQYF	TGTGCCAGCAGCTTCGGGACAGGAGATTACGAGCAGTACTTC
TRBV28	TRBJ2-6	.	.	CASRPIQRVDLWANVLTF	TGTGCCAGCAGACCTATCCAGCGGGTAGACTTGTGGGCCAACGTCCTGACTTTC
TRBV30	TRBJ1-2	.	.	CAWSAGGRTNYGYTF	TGTGCCTGGAGTGCGGGCGGGCGGACGAACTATGGCTACACCTTC
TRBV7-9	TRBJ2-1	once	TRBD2	CASSPWTSGEDNEQFF	TGTGCCAGCAGCCCGTGGACTAGCGGGGAGGACAATGAGCAGTTCTTC
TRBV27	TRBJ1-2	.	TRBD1	CASHRGFNYGYTF	TGTGCCAGTCACAGGGGTTTCAACTATGGCTACACCTTC
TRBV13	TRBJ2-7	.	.	CASSLGRETNRYEQYF	TGTGCCAGCAGCTTAGGCCGGGAGACGAACCGATACGAGCAGTACTTC
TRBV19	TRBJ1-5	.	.	CASSIDHGNQPQHF	TGTGCCAGTAGTATAGATCATGGCAATCAGCCCCAGCATTTT
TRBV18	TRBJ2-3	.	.	CASSPQGGTDTQYF	TGTGCCAGCTCACCTCAGGGTGGCACAGATACGCAGTATTTT
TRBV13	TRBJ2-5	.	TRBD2	CASSLVTGTSGSEGLEETQYF	TGTGCCAGCAGCTTAGTTACCGGGACTAGCGGGAGTGAGGGGCTAGAAGAGACCCAGTACTTC
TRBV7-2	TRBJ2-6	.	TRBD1	CASRPGQGIVGGANVLTF	TGTGCCAGCAGGCCAGGACAGGGGATTGTAGGTGGGGCCAACGTCCTGACTTTC
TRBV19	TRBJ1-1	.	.	CASSYMNTEAFF	TGTGCCAGTAGTTATATGAACACTGAAGCTTTCTTT
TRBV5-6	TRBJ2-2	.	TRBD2	CASSFGLAGATGELFF	TGTGCCAGCAGCTTTGGGCTAGCGGGAGCCACCGGGGAGCTGTTTTTT
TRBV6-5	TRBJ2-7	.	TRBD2	CASSPGRGSPYEQYF	TGTGCCAGCAGTCCCGGGAGGGGGTCCCCCTACGAGCAGTACTTC
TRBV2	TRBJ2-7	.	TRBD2	CASRGYFVGRGAYEQYF	TGTGCCAGCAGGGGTTACTTCGTTGGACGGGGGGCCTACGAGCAGTACTTC
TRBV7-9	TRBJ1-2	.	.	CASSFTGANYGYTF	TGTGCCAGCAGCTTCACGGGAGCTAACTATGGCTACACCTTC
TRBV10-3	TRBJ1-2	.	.	CAIKSGEGVWGYTF	TGTGCCATCAAGTCGGGGGAGGGCGTTTGGGGCTACACCTTC
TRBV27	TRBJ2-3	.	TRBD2	CASSPRTSGITDTQYF	TGTGCCAGCAGTCCCCGGACTAGCGGAATCACAGATACGCAGTATTTT
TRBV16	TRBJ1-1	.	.	CASSQVLGMNTEAFF	TGTGCCAGCAGCCAAGTATTGGGCATGAACACTGAAGCTTTCTTT
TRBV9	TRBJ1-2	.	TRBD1	CASSFRDRGGDGYTF	TGTGCCAGCAGCTTTAGGGACAGGGGGGGGGATGGCTACACCTTC
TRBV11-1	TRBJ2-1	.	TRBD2	CASSSGLAGARGSYNEQFF	TGTGCCAGCAGCTCAGGACTAGCGGGAGCTAGGGGCTCCTACAATGAGCAGTTCTTC
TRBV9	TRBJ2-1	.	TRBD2	CASSLSGSRNNEQFF	TGTGCCAGCAGCCTTAGCGGGAGTCGGAACAATGAGCAGTTCTTC
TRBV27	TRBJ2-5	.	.	CASRNLLQPQETQYF	TGTGCCAGCAGGAACTTGCTACAGCCCCAAGAGACCCAGTACTTC
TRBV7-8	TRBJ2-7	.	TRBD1	CASSLVGSGTGSYEQYF	TGTGCCAGCAGCTTAGTTGGCTCCGGGACAGGGTCCTACGAGCAGTACTTC
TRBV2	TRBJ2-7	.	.	CASSIRTSPAREQYF	TGTGCCAGCAGTATCCGAACTAGCCCGGCGAGGGAGCAGTACTTC
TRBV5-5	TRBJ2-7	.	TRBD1	CASSAVQGPSYEQYF	TGTGCCAGCAGCGCAGTACAGGGGCCCTCCTACGAGCAGTACTTC
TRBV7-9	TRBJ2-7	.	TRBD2	CASSPTGTSSYEQYF	TGTGCCAGCAGCCCGACGGGGACTAGCTCCTACGAGCAGTACTTC
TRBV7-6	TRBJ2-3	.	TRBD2	CASSSRPGGAGDTQYF	TGTGCCAGCAGCTCAAGACCGGGGGGGGCAGGAGATACGCAGTATTTT
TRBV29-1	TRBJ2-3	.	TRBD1	CSSERQGTGTDTQYF	TGCAGCTCGGAACGACAGGGGACAGGGACAGATACGCAGTATTTT
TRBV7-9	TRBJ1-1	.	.	CASSLVSQGGTEAFF	TGTGCCAGCAGCTTAGTATCACAGGGAGGGACTGAAGCTTTCTTT
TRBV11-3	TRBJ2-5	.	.	CASSLSGEETQYF	TGTGCCAGCAGCTTATCAGGGGAAGAGACCCAGTACTTC
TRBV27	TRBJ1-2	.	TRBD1	CASSFTGGARNYGYTF	TGTGCCAGCAGTTTCACAGGGGGCGCCCGGAACTATGGCTACACCTTC
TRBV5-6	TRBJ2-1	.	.	CASSLTLAHNEQFF	TGTGCCAGCAGCTTGACACTAGCCCACAATGAGCAGTTCTTC
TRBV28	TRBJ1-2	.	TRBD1	CASRLTGDGYTF	TGTGCCAGCAGGCTGACAGGGGATGGCTACACCTTC